The clone carrying this TCR beta chain occurred a few times. These data belong to a study of blood T cells in healthy people across ages. The CDR3 spans 15 residues. The ends were cut back, 4 bases at V and 5 bases at J, with 18 bases in the middle. The germline gives CDR1 PRHDT, CDR2 FYEKMQ (reference sequence). Primed by a sample-barcoded 5' primer and a J-beta primer mix, a second PCR proceeded for about 6 to 12 cycles. Each CDR3 protein gets one entry after TCRdb re-called the 5' RACE reads with MiXCR. The data contain about 830,000 distinct CDR3 sequences, 58% of them singletons. This TCR was sampled from a man aged 30 to 39 in good health. The sample comprised blood. V gene TRBV13 combines with J gene TRBJ2-7; D possibly corresponds to TRBD2 (6 bases). CDR3 region: CASSSPGGVPNEQYF. CDR3 coding DNA: TGTGCCAGCAGCTCCCCTGGCGGGGTACCGAACGAGCAGTACTTC. The complete variable domain, with remaining parts taken from reference TRBV13 and TRBJ2-7, reads AAGVIQSPRHLIKEKRETATLKCYPIPRHDTVYWYQQGPGQDPQFLISFYEKMQSDKGSIPDRFSAQQFSDYHSELNMSSLELGDSALYFCASSSPGGVPNEQYFGPGTRLTVT.